Listed here are 5 T cell receptor beta chains from one sample, sequenced in a study of cytomegalovirus exposure and HLA in healthy donors. The primer mix had 60 Vbeta and 13 Jbeta primers. Measured with immunoSEQ multiplex PCR; TCRdb has only the in-frame clones, and not every one. The sample includes approximately 150,000 clones, over 75% of them seen just once. The sequenced sample was PBMCs. The receptor source for this set is a young woman in good health and CMV-seronegative.

Turning to this clone: An end of the junction does not agree with germline; a read error may underlie this. This chain connects TRBV5-6 to TRBJ1-1; maybe TRBD1 (5 bases). The CDR3 is 12 amino acids. Germline-derived CDR1 and CDR2 are SGHDT and YYEEEE. The CDR3 reads CAGSAGSAEAFF. CDR3 DNA: TGTGCCGGCAGCGCAGGGTCGGCTGAAGCTTTCTTT.

The chain combines TRBV18 with TRBJ1-5; 7 nucleotides align to TRBD1. With 6 bases clipped from V and 5 bases from J, the junction kept 7 bases outside the gene matches. The germline CDR1 and CDR2 sequences are KGHSH and LQKENI. The CDR3 runs to 14 residues. CDR3 DNA: TGTGCCAGCTCGTCGACAGGGACGGATCAGCCCCAGCATTTT. Its protein product is CASSSTGTDQPQHF.

The chain is built from TRBV28 and TRBJ1-1, with 7 bases lining up with TRBD1. V shed 3 bases and J 1 base; nucleotides not matched to a gene: 2. Germline V gene lookup returns CDR1 MDHEN and CDR2 SYDVKM. The CDR3 contains 14 residues. Here the CDR3 reads CASSFRGSNTEAFF. DNA for the CDR3: TGTGCCAGCAGTTTCAGGGGGTCGAACACTGAAGCTTTCTTT.

The chain carries TRBV7-9 and TRBJ1-4; 9 positions agree with TRBD1. The CDR3 covers 14 residues. V was pared by 6 bases and J by 7 bases, with 6 bases of the junction left unmatched. Looked up from germline, CDR1 is SEHNR and CDR2 is FQNEAQ (reference sequence). DNA for the CDR3: TGTGCCAGCAGGCGAGGACAGGGGCTTGAAAAACTGTTTTTT. This translates into CASRRGQGLEKLFF.

The chain combines TRBV5-8 with TRBJ1-2; D is perhaps TRBD1 (5 bases). This CDR3 spans 16 amino acids. Germline V gene data show CDR1 as SGHTS and CDR2 as YDEGEE. With 3 bases removed from V and 8 bases from J, the gap between germline ends came to 23 bases. CDR3 protein: CASSYLVGDFPNGYTF. CDR3 bases: TGTGCCAGCAGCTATCTTGTAGGGGACTTTCCAAACGGCTACACCTTC. The variable domain in full, with the rest retrieved from reference TRBV5-8 and TRBJ1-2, is EAGVTQSPTHLIKTRGQQATLRCSPISGHTSVYWYQQALGLGLQFLLWYDEGEERNRGNFPPRFSGRQFPNYSSELNVNALELEDSALYLCASSYLVGDFPNGYTFGSGTRLTVV.